This T cell receptor (beta chain) was obtained from a study of T cell responses to AZD1222 COVID-19 vaccine. Turning to the study itself: Second-dose timings of about 4 or about 12 weeks were pooled. Study-wide results and limits: Among the donors, most were white British and more were female, and clonal diversity was possibly underestimated.

Concerning this clone: What it binds is not known.

The V gene lost 1 base and the J gene lost 4 bases, with 5 bases spanning the gap. CDR3 size: 13 residues. Germline loops: CDR1 LGHDT, CDR2 YNNKEL (reference sequence). Assay used: immunoSEQ multiplex PCR; TCRdb lists only in-frame clones, some missing. Of roughly 120,000 clones listed, 86% were seen once; the top ten hold roughly 7.7%. Here the sequenced sample was peripheral blood, taken on day 0 of AZD1222 vaccination. This clonotype was sampled from an adult in good health. V and J are TRBV3-1 (or the pseudogene TRBV3-2) and TRBJ2-1; D gene ambiguous. CDR3 sequence: CASSQGGYNEQFF. In DNA, the CDR3 is TGTGCCAGCAGCCAAGGGGGTTACAATGAGCAGTTCTTC.